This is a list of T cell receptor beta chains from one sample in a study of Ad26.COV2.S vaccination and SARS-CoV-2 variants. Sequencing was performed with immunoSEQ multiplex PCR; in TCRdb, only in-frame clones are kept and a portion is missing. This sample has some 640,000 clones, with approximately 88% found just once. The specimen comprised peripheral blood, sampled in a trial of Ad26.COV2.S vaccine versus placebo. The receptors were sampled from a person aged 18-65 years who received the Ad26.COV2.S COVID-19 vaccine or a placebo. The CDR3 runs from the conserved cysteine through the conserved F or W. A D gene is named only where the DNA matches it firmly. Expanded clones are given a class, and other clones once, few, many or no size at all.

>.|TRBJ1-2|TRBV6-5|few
TGTGCCAGCAGTTCTCCCGGGACTGCTTCTTATGGCTACACCTTC
CASSSPGTASYGYTF
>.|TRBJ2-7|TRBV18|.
TGTGCCAGCTCACCATCAAGGGGCTATACCTACGAGCAGTACTTC
CASSPSRGYTYEQYF
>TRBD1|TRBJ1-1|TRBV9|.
TGTGCCAGCAGCATGGGACAGGGGATGGGGACTGAAGCTTTCTTT
CASSMGQGMGTEAFF
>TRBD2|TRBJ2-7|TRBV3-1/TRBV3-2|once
TGTGCCAGCAGCCGCGGGACTAGCGAGTTCGAGCAGTACTTC
CASSRGTSEFEQYF
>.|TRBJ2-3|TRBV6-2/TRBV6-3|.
TGTGCCAGCAGTAAGAGGGGGTCCACAGATACGCAGTATTTT
CASSKRGSTDTQYF
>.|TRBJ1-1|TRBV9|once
TGTGCCAGCAGCGTAGTTGAGACATTCGGACAAGCTTTCTTT
CASSVVETFGQAFF
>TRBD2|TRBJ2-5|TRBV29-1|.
TGCAGCGTTGTTATAACTAGCGTAGAGACCCAGTACTTC
CSVVITSVETQYF
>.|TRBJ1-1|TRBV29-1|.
TGCAGCGTTGCCAGGACAGCGAACACTGAAGCTTTCTTT
CSVARTANTEAFF
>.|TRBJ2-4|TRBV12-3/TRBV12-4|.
TGTGCCAGCAGTTGGACGGACATTCAGTACTTC
CASSWTDIQYF
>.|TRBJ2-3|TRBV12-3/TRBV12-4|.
TGTGCCAGCAGTTTAGTCGGGGATACGCAGTATTTT
CASSLVGDTQYF
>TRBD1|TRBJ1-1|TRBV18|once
TGTGCCAGCTCACTGGGGACAGGGGGCTACACTGAAGCTTTCTTT
CASSLGTGGYTEAFF
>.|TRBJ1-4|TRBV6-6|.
TGTGCCAGCAGAGATGGGGGCATCAAGGAAAAACTGTTTTTT
CASRDGGIKEKLFF
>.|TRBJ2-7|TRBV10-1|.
TGCGCCACCCTCCGGAGTGGGTTTCCCTACGAGCAGTACTTC
CATLRSGFPYEQYF
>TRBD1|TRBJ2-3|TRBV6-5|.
TGTGCCAGCAGTTACAGGACAGGACGGCAGTATTTT
CASSYRTGRQYF
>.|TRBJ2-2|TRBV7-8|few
TGTGCCAGCAGCCCCTATAACCCTGCGAACACCGGGGAGCTGTTTTTT
CASSPYNPANTGELFF
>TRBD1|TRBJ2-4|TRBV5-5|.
TGTGCCAGCAGCCGGGGCACCGGGACAGAAAACATTCAGTACTTC
CASSRGTGTENIQYF
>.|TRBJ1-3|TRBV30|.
TGTGCCTGGAGTGTGGTAAAGTCTGGAAACACCATATATTTT
CAWSVVKSGNTIYF
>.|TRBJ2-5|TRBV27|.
TGTGCCAGCAGTTCCTCGACTAGGCCAACGCAAGAGACCCAGTACTTC
CASSSSTRPTQETQYF
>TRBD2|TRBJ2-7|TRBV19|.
TGTGCCAGTAGTACGATTAGCGGGGAACCCTCCCAGGCGGATCCCTACGAGCAGTACTTC
CASSTISGEPSQADPYEQYF
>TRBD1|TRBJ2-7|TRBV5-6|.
TGTGCCAGCAGCTTGGCCGGGACAGGGATGGAGCAGTACTTC
CASSLAGTGMEQYF
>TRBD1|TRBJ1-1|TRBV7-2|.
TGTGCCAGCAGCCGCTCAGGGGGCGCAGGGCTAGTGAACACTGAAGCTTTCTTT
CASSRSGGAGLVNTEAFF
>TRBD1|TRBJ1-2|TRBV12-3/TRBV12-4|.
TGTGCCAGCAGTGACAGGGGCGGCTATGGCTACACCTTC
CASSDRGGYGYTF
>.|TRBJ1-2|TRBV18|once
TGTGCCAGCTCACCATCCAGGGAGGGCAGCTATGGCTACACCTTC
CASSPSREGSYGYTF
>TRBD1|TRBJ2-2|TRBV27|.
TGTGCCAGCACCTGGCAGGGGGCAGACACCGGGGAGCTGTTTTTT
CASTWQGADTGELFF
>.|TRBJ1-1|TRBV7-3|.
TGTGCCAGCAGCTTAACTCCTACCAACACTGAAGCTTTCTTT
CASSLTPTNTEAFF
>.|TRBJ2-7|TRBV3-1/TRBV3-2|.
TGTGCCAGCAGCTTGCAGGGACCTCTCTACGAGCAGTACTTC
CASSLQGPLYEQYF
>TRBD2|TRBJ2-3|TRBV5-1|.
TGCGCCAGCAGCCCTAGCGGGTTGAGCACAGATACGCAGTATTTT
CASSPSGLSTDTQYF
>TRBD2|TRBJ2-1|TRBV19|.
TGTGCCAGTAGTATAGATCTAGCGGGAGGGCACAATGAGCAGTTCTTC
CASSIDLAGGHNEQFF
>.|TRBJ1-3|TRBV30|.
TGTGCCTGGTCATCTGGAAACACCATATATTTT
CAWSSGNTIYF
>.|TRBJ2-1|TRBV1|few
TGCACCAGCAGCCAAGATCTACTAGCGGGAGACAATGAGCAGTTCTTC
CTSSQDLLAGDNEQFF
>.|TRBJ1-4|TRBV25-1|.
TGTGCCAGCAGTGAGTCAGAGTTGACTAATGAAAAACTGTTTTTT
CASSESELTNEKLFF
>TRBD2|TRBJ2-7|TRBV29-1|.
TGCAGCGTGGGAGGGACGAACGAGCAGTACTTC
CSVGGTNEQYF
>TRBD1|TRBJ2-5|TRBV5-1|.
TGCGCCAGCAGCCCCTCCGGGACAGGGCCGGAGACCCAGTACTTC
CASSPSGTGPETQYF
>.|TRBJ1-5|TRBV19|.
TGTGCCAGTAGTATAGAAGCCCAGGGCCCAGTGCCCCAGCATTTT
CASSIEAQGPVPQHF
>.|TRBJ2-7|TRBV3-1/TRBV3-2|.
TGTGCCAGCAGCCAAGAATCTCGGGGTCTGTACTTC
CASSQESRGLYF
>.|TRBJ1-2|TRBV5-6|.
TGTGCCAGCAGCTTGGTTGAGGAGAACTATGGCTACACCTTC
CASSLVEENYGYTF
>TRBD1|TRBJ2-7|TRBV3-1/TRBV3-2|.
TGTGCCAGCAGCCAAGTTGCAGGGGGCTACGAGCAGTACTTC
CASSQVAGGYEQYF
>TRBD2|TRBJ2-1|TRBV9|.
TGTGCCAGCAGCGTAGGTACTAGCGGGGGCGTACGAGAGCAGTTCTTC
CASSVGTSGGVREQFF
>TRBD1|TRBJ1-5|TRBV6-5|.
TGTGCCAGCAGTTACGGACAGGGGGCTCAGCCCCAGCATTTT
CASSYGQGAQPQHF
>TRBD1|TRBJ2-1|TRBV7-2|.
TGTGCCAGCAGCCCCACCCGACAGGGGGCTAGGGGTGAGCAGTTCTTC
CASSPTRQGARGEQFF
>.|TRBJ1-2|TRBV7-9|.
TGTGCCAGCAGCTTAGCGCGGCCAGACTATGGCTACACCTTC
CASSLARPDYGYTF
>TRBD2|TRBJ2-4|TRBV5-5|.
TGTGCCAGCAGCGTTAGCGGGACCAAAAACATTCAGTACTTC
CASSVSGTKNIQYF
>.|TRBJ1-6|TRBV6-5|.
TGTGCCAGCAGTTACAGGACAGCCTATAATTCACCCCTCCACTTT
CASSYRTAYNSPLHF
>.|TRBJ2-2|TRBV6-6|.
TGTGCCAGCAGCAGGGACAAGAACACCGGGGAGCTGTTTTTT
CASSRDKNTGELFF
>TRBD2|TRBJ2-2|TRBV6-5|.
TGTGCCAGCAACCTTAGCGGGGCGAACACCGGGGAGCTGTTTTTT
CASNLSGANTGELFF
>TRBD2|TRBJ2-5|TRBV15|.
TGTGCCACTCAGAGAGGCGGGACTAGCGGGAGGGCCCAAGAGACCCAGTACTTC
CATQRGGTSGRAQETQYF
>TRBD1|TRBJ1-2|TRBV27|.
TGTGCCAGCAGAACCGGGGACAGGGTTAACTATGGCTACACCTTC
CASRTGDRVNYGYTF
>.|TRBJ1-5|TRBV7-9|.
TGTGCCAGCAGCCGTAACGGACCCAATCAGCCCCAGCATTTT
CASSRNGPNQPQHF
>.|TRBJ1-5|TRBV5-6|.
TGTGCCAGCAGCTCGCTTGGACGGATCAATCAGCCCCAGCATTTT
CASSSLGRINQPQHF
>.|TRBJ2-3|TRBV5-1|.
TGCGCCAGCAGGGATACCAGGGGGGCCGAGGCAGATACGCAGTATTTT
CASRDTRGAEADTQYF
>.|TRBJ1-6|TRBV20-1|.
TGCAGTGCTAGTCAAGTTAGCTCCTATAATTCACCCCTCCACTTT
CSASQVSSYNSPLHF
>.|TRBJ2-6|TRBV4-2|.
TGTGCCAGCAGCCAAGAAGATGGGGCCAACGTCCTGACTTTC
CASSQEDGANVLTF
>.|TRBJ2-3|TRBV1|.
TGCACCAGCAGCCAAACCGGGACTAGCGCAGCAGATACGCAGTATTTT
CTSSQTGTSAADTQYF
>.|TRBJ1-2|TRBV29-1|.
TGCAGCGTTGTAACAAGGGGCCTCACCTTC
CSVVTRGLTF
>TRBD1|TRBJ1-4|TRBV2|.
TGTGCCAGCAGAGAACAGGGGGCGATGATTGAAAAACTGTTTTTT
CASREQGAMIEKLFF
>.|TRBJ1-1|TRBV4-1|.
TGCGCCAGCAGCCAACCCACAGGGAACACTGAAGCTTTCTTT
CASSQPTGNTEAFF
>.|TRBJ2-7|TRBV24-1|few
TGTGCCACCAGTGGGGCGGGGAGTAAGTGGCACGAGCAGTACTTC
CATSGAGSKWHEQYF
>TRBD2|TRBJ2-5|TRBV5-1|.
TGCGCCAGCAGCTGGGGTGGTACTAGCGGGAGTGGTCGAGAGACCCAGTACTTC
CASSWGGTSGSGRETQYF
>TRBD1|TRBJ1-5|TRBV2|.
TGTGCCAGCAGACCTCCCGGGACAGAGAATCAGCCCCAGCATTTT
CASRPPGTENQPQHF
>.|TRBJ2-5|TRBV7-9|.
TGTGCCAGCAGCCCCCTCGGGACCTTCGGGGAGACCCAGTACTTC
CASSPLGTFGETQYF